Presented here are 2 T cell receptor beta chains from one specimen sequenced in a study of T cell clones after liver transplantation. Clones were sequenced by immunoSEQ multiplex PCR, and TCRdb holds only the in-frame ones, with some missing. The sample includes about 58,000 clones, about two thirds seen only once; the top ten take 2.5% to 3%. This specimen was CD4+ T cells from blood, taken at the approximately 15-month timepoint. The source of these receptors is a human patient who received a liver transplant. Some T cells may be graft donor cells.

The chain joins TRBV5-8 to TRBJ2-1; D is possibly TRBD1 or TRBD2 (5 bases each). With 7 bases removed from V and 0 bases from J, the gap between germline ends came to 11 bases. Germline-derived CDR1 and CDR2 are SGHTS and YDEGEE. CDR3 size: 14 residues. The CDR3 here is CASLKGSSYNEQFF. The CDR3 nucleotides are TGTGCCAGCCTCAAGGGGAGCTCCTACAATGAGCAGTTCTTC.

The V call is TRBV4-3, the J call TRBJ1-2; 7 nucleotides match TRBD1. V lost 1 base, J lost 0 bases, and 2 bases stayed unmatched. From germline, CDR1 is LGHNA and CDR2 YSLEER. This CDR3 has 15 amino acids. The CDR3, as DNA: TGCGCCAGCAGCCAAGGGGACAGCACTAACTATGGCTACACCTTC. Translated: CASSQGDSTNYGYTF.